This TCR beta chain is drawn from a study of T cell responses to AZD1222 COVID-19 vaccine. Study-level points and caveats: At study baseline, merely six AZD1222 recipients were seropositive. Across spike, vaccine-associated CD4 TCRs were found, dominant at 160-218 and 743-854. Clonal diversity was possibly underestimated, and white British individuals and females predominated among donors.

Trimming removed 2 bases from V and 1 base from J, with 11 bases in between. Per the germline V gene, CDR1 is MNHEY and CDR2 is SMNVEV (reference sequence). This CDR3 region has 15 residues. With regard to this clone: The antigen is undetermined.

Only in-frame clones appear in the TCRdb table, and some are missing; sequencing was by immunoSEQ multiplex PCR. Among approximately 80,000 clones listed, 70% to 90% were seen once. Here the sequenced sample was peripheral blood, taken 28 days after the second AZD1222 dose. The V call is TRBV27, the J call TRBJ1-1; D unclear. The clonotype was recovered from an adult who received the AZD1222 COVID-19 vaccine. Written as DNA, the CDR3 is TGTGCCAGCAGTTTAGGTCCGGACCCGAACACTGAAGCTTTCTTT. Protein product: CASSLGPDPNTEAFF.